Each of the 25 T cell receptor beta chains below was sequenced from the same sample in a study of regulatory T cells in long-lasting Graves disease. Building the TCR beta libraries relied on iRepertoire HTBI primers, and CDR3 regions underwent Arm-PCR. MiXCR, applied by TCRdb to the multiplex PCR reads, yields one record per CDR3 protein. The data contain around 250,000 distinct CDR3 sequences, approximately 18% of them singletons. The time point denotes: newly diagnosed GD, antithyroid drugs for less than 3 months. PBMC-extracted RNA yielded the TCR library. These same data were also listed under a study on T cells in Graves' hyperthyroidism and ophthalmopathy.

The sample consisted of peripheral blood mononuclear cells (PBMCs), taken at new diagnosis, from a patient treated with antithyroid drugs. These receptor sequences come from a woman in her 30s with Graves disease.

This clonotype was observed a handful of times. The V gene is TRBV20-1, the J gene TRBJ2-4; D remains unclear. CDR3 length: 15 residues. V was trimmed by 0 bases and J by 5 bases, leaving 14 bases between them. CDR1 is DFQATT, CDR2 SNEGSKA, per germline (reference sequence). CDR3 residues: CSARDRPPDENIQYF. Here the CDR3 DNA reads TGCAGTGCTAGAGATCGGCCGCCGGACGAAAACATTCAGTACTTC.

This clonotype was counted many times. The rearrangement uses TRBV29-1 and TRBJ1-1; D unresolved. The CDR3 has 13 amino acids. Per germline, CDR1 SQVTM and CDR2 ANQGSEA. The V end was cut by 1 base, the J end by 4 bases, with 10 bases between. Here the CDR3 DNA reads TGCAGCGTTGAAGCTCCGGTGGGCACTGAAGCTTTCTTT. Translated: CSVEAPVGTEAFF.

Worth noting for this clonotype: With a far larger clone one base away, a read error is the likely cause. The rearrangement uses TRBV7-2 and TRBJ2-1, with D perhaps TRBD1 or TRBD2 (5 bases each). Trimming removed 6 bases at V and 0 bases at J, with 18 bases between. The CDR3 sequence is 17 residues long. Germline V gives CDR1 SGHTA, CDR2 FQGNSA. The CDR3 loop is CASRGRGDRSSYNEQFF. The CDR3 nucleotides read TGTGCCAGCAGGGGCCGTGGGGACCGGAGCTCCTACAATGAGCAGTTCTTC.

CDR3 sequence: CASRTGENGDEQFF. CDR3 nucleotide sequence: TGTGCCAGCAGGACAGGGGAGAACGGGGATGAGCAGTTCTTC. The rearrangement uses TRBV3-1 and TRBJ2-1; 8 bases agree with TRBD1. The CDR3 extends over 14 amino acids. V lost 6 bases, J lost 8 bases, and 9 bases stayed unmatched. CDR1 is LGHDT and CDR2 is YNNKEL in the germline V gene (reference sequence).

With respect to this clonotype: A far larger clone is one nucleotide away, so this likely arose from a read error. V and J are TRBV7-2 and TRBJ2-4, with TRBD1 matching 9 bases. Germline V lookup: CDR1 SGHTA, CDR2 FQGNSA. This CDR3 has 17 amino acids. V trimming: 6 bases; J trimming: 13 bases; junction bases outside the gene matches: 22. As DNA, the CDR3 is TGTGCCAGCAGTTCAAGTCCCGGGACAGGGTTCGGCGCTGAGCAGTACTTC. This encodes CASSSSPGTGFGAEQYF.

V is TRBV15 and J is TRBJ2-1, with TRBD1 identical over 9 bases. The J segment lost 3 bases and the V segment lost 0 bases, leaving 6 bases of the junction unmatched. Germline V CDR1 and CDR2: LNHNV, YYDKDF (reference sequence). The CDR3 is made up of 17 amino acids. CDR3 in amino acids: CATSRDRLDRGYNEQFF. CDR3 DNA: TGTGCCACCAGCAGAGATCGCCTGGACAGGGGCTACAATGAGCAGTTCTTC.

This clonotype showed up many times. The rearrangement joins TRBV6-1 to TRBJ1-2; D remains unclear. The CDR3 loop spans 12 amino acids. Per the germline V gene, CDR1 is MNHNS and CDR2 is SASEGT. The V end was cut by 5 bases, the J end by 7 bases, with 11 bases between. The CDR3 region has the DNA TGTGCCAGCAGTCAGACGTCCGGTGGCTACACCTTC. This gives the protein CASSQTSGGYTF.

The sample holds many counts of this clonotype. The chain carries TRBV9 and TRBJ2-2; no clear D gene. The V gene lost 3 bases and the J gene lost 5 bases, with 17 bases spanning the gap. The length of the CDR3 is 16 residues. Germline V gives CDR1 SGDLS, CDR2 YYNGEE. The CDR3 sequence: CASSDGPSVRTGELFF. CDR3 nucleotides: TGTGCCAGCAGCGACGGGCCCAGCGTCAGGACCGGGGAGCTGTTTTTT.

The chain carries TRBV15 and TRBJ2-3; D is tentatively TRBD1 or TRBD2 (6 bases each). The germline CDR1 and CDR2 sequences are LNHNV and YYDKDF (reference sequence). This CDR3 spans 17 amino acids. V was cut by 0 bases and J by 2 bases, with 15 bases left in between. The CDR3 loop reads CATSRDPPGAATDTQYF. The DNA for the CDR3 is TGTGCCACCAGCAGAGATCCTCCGGGGGCGGCCACAGATACGCAGTATTTT.

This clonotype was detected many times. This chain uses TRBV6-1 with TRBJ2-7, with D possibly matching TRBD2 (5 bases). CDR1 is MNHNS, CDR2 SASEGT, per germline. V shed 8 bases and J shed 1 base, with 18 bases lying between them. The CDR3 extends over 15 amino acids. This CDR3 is CASETAGRESYEQYF. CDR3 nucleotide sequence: TGTGCCAGCGAGACGGCCGGACGGGAATCCTACGAGCAGTACTTC.

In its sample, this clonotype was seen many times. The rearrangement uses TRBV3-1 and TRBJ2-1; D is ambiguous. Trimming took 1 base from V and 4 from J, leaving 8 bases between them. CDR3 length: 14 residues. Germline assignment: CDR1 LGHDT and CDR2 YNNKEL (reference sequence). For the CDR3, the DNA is TGTGCCAGCAGCCAAGGGTTCGGATACAATGAGCAGTTCTTC. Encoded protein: CASSQGFGYNEQFF.

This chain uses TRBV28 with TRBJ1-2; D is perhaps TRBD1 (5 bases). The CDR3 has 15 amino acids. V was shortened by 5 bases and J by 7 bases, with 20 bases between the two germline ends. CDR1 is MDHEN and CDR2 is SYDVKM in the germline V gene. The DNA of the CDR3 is TGTGCCAGCAGTCCCCCCTCGGCCAGGGCGGTTGGCTACACCTTC. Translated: CASSPPSARAVGYTF.

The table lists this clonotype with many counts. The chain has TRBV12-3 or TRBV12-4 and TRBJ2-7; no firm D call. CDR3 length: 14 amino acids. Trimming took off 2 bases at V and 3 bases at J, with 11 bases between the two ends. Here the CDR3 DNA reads TGTGCCAGCAGTTTATTTGGGTCAGGCTACGAGCAGTACTTC. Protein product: CASSLFGSGYEQYF.

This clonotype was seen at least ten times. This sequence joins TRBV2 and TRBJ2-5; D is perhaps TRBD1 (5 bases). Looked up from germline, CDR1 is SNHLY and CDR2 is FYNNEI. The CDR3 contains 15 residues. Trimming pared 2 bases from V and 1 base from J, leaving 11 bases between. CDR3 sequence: CASSESNRLQETQYF. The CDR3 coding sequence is TGTGCCAGCAGTGAAAGTAACAGGCTCCAAGAGACCCAGTACTTC.

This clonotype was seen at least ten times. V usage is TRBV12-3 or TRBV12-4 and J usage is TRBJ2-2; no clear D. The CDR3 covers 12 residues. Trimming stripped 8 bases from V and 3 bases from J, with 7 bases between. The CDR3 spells CASVGYTGELFF. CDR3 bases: TGTGCCAGCGTGGGGTACACCGGGGAGCTGTTTTTT.

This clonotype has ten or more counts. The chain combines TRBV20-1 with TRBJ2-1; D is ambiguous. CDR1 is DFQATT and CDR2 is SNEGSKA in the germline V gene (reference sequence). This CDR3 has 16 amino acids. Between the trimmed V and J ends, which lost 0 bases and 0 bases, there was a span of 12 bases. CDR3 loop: CSARDARAASYNEQFF. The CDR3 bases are TGCAGTGCTAGAGATGCAAGGGCGGCCTCCTACAATGAGCAGTTCTTC.

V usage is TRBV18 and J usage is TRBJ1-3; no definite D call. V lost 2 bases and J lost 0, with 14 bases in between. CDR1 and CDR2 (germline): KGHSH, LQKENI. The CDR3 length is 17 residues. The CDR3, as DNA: TGTGCCAGCTCACCAAGTCCCTCCGGGGACTCTGGAAACACCATATATTTT. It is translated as CASSPSPSGDSGNTIYF.

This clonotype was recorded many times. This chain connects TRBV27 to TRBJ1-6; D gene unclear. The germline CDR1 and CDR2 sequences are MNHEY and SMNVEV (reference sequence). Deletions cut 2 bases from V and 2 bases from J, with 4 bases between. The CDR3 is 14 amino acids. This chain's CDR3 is CASSLTAYNSPLHF. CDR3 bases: TGTGCCAGCAGTTTAACAGCCTATAATTCACCCCTCCACTTT.

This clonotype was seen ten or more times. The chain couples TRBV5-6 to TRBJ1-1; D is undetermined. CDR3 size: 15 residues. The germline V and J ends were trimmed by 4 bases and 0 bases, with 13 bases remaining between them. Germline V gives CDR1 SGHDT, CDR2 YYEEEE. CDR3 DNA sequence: TGTGCCAGCAGCCGTGACATTCTCTTGAACACTGAAGCTTTCTTT. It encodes CASSRDILLNTEAFF.

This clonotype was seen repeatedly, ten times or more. The CDR3 sequence is CASSRQGKGTEAFF. In nucleotides, the CDR3 is TGTGCCAGTAGTAGACAGGGAAAGGGCACTGAAGCTTTCTTT. This chain connects TRBV19 to TRBJ1-1; TRBD1 matches 7 bases. The germline V gene has CDR1 LNHDA and CDR2 SQIVND (reference sequence). The CDR3 has 14 residues. The trim removed 4 bases at V and 4 bases at J, leaving 6 bases unmatched.

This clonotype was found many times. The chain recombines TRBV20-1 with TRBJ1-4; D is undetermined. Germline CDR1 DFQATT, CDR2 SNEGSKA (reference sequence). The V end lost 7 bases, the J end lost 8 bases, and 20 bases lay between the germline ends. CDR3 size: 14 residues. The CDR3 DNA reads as TGCAGTGTTACACTAGGTTCCCGCGGGGAAAAACTGTTTTTT. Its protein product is CSVTLGSRGEKLFF.

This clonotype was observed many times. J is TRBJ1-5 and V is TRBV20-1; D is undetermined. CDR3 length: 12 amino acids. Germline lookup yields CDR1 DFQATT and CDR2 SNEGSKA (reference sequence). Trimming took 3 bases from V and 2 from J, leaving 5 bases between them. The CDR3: CSASLGNQPQHF. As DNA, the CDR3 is TGCAGTGCTAGTTTGGGCAATCAGCCCCAGCATTTT.

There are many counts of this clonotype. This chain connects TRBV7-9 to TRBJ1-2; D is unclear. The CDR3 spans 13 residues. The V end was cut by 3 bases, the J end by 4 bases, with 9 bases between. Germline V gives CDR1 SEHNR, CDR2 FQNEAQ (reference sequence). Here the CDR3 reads CASSLQDSYGYTF. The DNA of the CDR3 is TGTGCCAGCAGCTTGCAGGATTCCTATGGCTACACCTTC. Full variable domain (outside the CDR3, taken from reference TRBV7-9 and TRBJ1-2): DTGVSQNPRHKITKRGQNVTFRCDPISEHNRLYWYRQTLGQGPEFLTYFQNEAQLEKSRLLSDRFSAERPKGSFSTLEIQRTEQGDSAMYLCASSLQDSYGYTFGSGTRLTVV.

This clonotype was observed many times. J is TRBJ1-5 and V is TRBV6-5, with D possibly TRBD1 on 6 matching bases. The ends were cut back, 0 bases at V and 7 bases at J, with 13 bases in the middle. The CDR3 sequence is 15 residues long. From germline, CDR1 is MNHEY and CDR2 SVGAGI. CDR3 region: CASSYSSAGEQPQHF. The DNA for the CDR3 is TGTGCCAGCAGTTACTCGTCGGCAGGGGAACAGCCCCAGCATTTT.

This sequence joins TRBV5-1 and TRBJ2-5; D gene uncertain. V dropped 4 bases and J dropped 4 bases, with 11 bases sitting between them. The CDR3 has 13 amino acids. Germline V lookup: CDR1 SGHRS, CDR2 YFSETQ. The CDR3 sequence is CASSPPSGETQYF. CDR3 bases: TGCGCCAGCAGCCCCCCGAGTGGAGAGACCCAGTACTTC.